This T cell receptor (beta chain) was profiled in a study of OX40 agonist ivuxolimab in advanced cancers. Notes on the study in general: The antigen specificity of the peripheral T cells (those that were expanded) was not determined.

The V end was cut by 6 bases, the J end by 1 base, with 7 bases between. The CDR3 is made up of 12 amino acids. Germline V gives CDR1 MNHEY, CDR2 SVGAGI. A word on this clone: The target antigen is unknown. Other DNA sequences in this sample translate to the same CDR3.

Profiling relied on immunoSEQ multiplex PCR, and the TCRdb table lists in-frame clones only, not all of them. The profile shows about 110,000 clones, 89% of them singletons. The source material was CD4+ or CD8+ T cells sorted from blood, sampled in a trial of the OX40 agonist ivuxolimab. The chain has TRBV6-5 and TRBJ2-7; tentatively, D is TRBD2 (5 bases). This TCR was sampled from an adult with an advanced solid tumor such as melanoma, head and neck, liver or kidney cancer. This chain's CDR3 is CASRDSSYEQYF. The DNA of the CDR3 is TGTGCCAGCAGGGACTCTTCCTACGAGCAGTACTTC.